What follows are 7 T cell receptor beta chains derived from one specimen sequenced in a study of beta chain features in type 1 diabetes. Expressed TCRB transcripts got sequenced, as all isolated RNA was reverse transcribed. Repertoires were generated with immunoSEQ multiplex PCR, while TCRdb's copy carries only in-frame clones and drops some. Of 150,000 or so clones in the sample, roughly 9.1% are singletons; the top ten hold less than 3%. The sample consisted of central memory CD4+ T cells from blood. The receptors derive from a woman aged 18-29 years in good health.

This clone has only a few counts. The V and J genes are TRBV7-2 and TRBJ1-2; possibly TRBD1 for D (6 bases). Germline CDR1 and CDR2: SGHTA and FQGNSA. V was shortened by 1 base and J by 3 bases, with 12 bases between the two germline ends. The CDR3 runs to 15 residues. CDR3 region: CASSLGGGADYGYTF. CDR3 coding DNA: TGTGCCAGCAGCTTAGGCGGGGGGGCTGACTATGGCTACACCTTC.

V usage is TRBV28 and J usage is TRBJ2-5; D unresolved. V was trimmed by 4 bases and J by 6 bases, leaving 12 bases between them. The CDR3 loop spans 13 amino acids. Germline assignment: CDR1 MDHEN and CDR2 SYDVKM. CDR3 sequence: CASSSPVRKTQYF. The CDR3, as DNA: TGTGCCAGCAGTTCGCCGGTGAGGAAGACCCAGTACTTC.

The chain combines TRBV5-1 with TRBJ1-1; D remains ambiguous. V lost 2 bases, J lost 4 bases, and 9 bases lay in between. CDR1 is SGHRS, CDR2 YFSETQ, per germline. The CDR3 length is 13 residues. In DNA form, the CDR3 reads TGCGCCAGCAGCTTTAATATGGCCACTGAAGCTTTCTTT. Protein: CASSFNMATEAFF.

This clone was counted only a few times. V is TRBV30 and J is TRBJ1-4; 9 nucleotides match TRBD1. The germline V gene encodes CDR1 GTSNPN and CDR2 SVGIG (reference sequence). The CDR3 length is 15 residues. The V gene end was trimmed by 5 bases and the J gene end by 5 bases; junction bases not matched to a gene: 9. CDR3 coding DNA: TGTGCCTGGGACCACCCGACAGGGGGAAATGAAAAACTGTTTTTT. Translation: CAWDHPTGGNEKLFF.

This chain connects TRBV20-1 to TRBJ2-7; 8 bases line up with TRBD2. There are 11 residues in the CDR3. J was trimmed by 11 bases and V by 3 bases; bases with no gene match: 6. Germline V lookup: CDR1 DFQATT, CDR2 SNEGSKA (reference sequence). In DNA, the CDR3 is TGCAGTGCTAGGCCAGCGGGGGAAGAGTACTTC. Translation: CSARPAGEEYF.

The DNA for the CDR3 is TGTGCCAGCAGCCCCCCCCATTTTACGCAGTATTTT. As protein: CASSPPHFTQYF. This chain joins TRBV7-2 and TRBJ2-3; D gene uncertain. Trimming stripped 5 bases from V and 8 bases from J, with 11 bases between. The germline gives CDR1 SGHTA, CDR2 FQGNSA. There are 12 residues in the CDR3.

This clone was detected a few times. The chain joins TRBV19 to TRBJ2-1, with TRBD2 as a possible D gene (5 bases). CDR3 length: 17 residues. V gave up 6 bases and J gave up 4 bases, with 22 bases separating them. Germline values: CDR1 LNHDA, CDR2 SQIVND (reference sequence). The CDR3 reads CASSPTAVGAPYNEQFF. CDR3 in DNA: TGTGCCAGTAGCCCGACCGCAGTGGGAGCCCCTTACAATGAGCAGTTCTTC.